This T cell receptor beta chain was profiled in a study of PD-1 blockade in classical Hodgkin lymphoma. The CDR3 runs 18 residues. V shed 2 bases and J shed 0 bases, with 17 bases lying between them. Germline assignment: CDR1 MNHEY and CDR2 SMNVEV (reference sequence). TCRdb's table, derived via immunoSEQ multiplex PCR, lists solely in-frame clones and lacks some. The sample has about 13,000 clones; around nine tenths are singletons. In every patient, relapse followed autologous stem cell transplantation, while exposure to brentuximab vedotin differed. The sample here was peripheral blood mononuclear cells (PBMCs), taken at baseline. The chain links TRBV27 to TRBJ1-3; D not certain. The sequence derives from a human donor with classical Hodgkin lymphoma. CDR3 nucleotides: TGTGCCAGCAGTTTAAAGGGTTCGGTCCGATACTCTGGAAACACCATATATTTT. It specifies CASSLKGSVRYSGNTIYF.